The next 4 T cell receptor beta chains were all read from a single sample in a study of cytomegalovirus exposure and HLA in healthy donors (dated by TCRdb to 2017 to 2019). Libraries came from the immunoSEQ multiplex PCR assay. For the multiplex PCR, a mixture combining 60 forward primers for TCR Vbeta segments and 13 reverse primers for TCR Jbeta segments was used. TCRdb obtained this table from immuneACCESS and retained in-frame rearrangements with V and J assigned. These tables miss some clones; where compared with another copy, unresolved V genes account for less than half of the shortfall, and the remainder is unexplained. This sample lists over 150,000 clones; approximately 75% were detected once. Over 2.5% of the sample belongs to the ten largest clones. Material: PBMCs. These receptors were collected from a man younger than 30 in good health and CMV-seronegative.

The chain couples TRBV28 to TRBJ2-2, with TRBD2 matching over 8 bases. Trimming cost V 7 bases and J 7 bases; bases outside gene matches: 11. CDR3 size: 15 residues. Germline CDR1 is MDHEN and CDR2 is SYDVKM. The CDR3 DNA follows: TGTGCCAGCACCGATGTCGGGGGGGCTGACGGGGAGCTGTTTTTT. Its protein product is CASTDVGGADGELFF.

This clone has only a few counts. The V gene is TRBV6-5, the J gene TRBJ1-4; D perhaps matches TRBD1 (6 bases). Trimming removed 5 bases at V and 7 bases at J, with 14 bases between. The CDR3 loop spans 14 amino acids. CDR1 and CDR2 from the germline V gene are MNHEY and SVGAGI. The CDR3 here is CASSEGQGSEKLFF. The CDR3, as DNA: TGTGCCAGCAGTGAGGGCCAGGGGAGTGAAAAACTGTTTTTT.

This rearrangement joins TRBV23-1 to TRBJ1-2, with 8 nucleotides matching TRBD1. TRBV23-1 is treated as an ORF (open reading frame) with a function not yet certain. With V trimmed by 3 bases and J by 3 bases, 6 bases remained unmatched. This CDR3 is built from 15 residues. DNA of the CDR3: TGCGCCAGCAGTCAGCCCAGGGGGCGAGACTATGGCTACACCTTC. This sequence encodes CASSQPRGRDYGYTF.

The chain carries TRBV18 and TRBJ2-2; D may be TRBD2 (5 bases). Germline V gene lookup returns CDR1 KGHSH and CDR2 LQKENI. The CDR3 totals 14 residues. V was trimmed by 1 base and J by 6 bases, leaving 9 bases between them. For the CDR3, the DNA is TGTGCCAGCTCACCACGGACTTTCCCCGGGGAGCTGTTTTTT. It codes for CASSPRTFPGELFF.